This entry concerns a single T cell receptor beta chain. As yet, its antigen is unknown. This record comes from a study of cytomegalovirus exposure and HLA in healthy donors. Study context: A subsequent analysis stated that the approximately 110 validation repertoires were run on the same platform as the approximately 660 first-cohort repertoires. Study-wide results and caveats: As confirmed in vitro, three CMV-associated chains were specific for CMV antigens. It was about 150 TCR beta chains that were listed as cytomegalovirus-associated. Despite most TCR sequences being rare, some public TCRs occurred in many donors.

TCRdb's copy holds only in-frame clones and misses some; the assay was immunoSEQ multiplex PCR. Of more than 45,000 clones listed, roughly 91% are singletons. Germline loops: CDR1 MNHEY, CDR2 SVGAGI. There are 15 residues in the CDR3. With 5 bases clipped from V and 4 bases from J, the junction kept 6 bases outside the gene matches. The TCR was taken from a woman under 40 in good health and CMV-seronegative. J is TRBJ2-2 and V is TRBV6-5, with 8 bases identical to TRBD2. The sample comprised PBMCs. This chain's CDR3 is CASSRGGGTTGELFF. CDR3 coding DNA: TGTGCCAGCAGTCGGGGGGGAGGGACCACCGGGGAGCTGTTTTTT.